These T cell receptor beta chains were read from a single sample in a study of OX40 agonist ivuxolimab in advanced cancers. Measured with immunoSEQ multiplex PCR; TCRdb has only the in-frame clones, and not every one. The sample holds over 150,000 clones; approximately 94% are singletons and the top ten take about 0.3%. The sequencing here drew on CD4+ or CD8+ T cells sorted from blood, taken in a trial of the OX40 agonist ivuxolimab. The source of these receptors is an adult with an advanced solid tumor such as melanoma, head and neck, liver or kidney cancer. CDR3s include the opening cysteine and the closing phenylalanine or tryptophan. D genes are given only for firm matches. Some rows mark clone size as missing; the rest say once, few, many or name a class of expanded clone.

V,D,size,J,length,DNA,CDR3
TRBV7-9,TRBD2,-,TRBJ2-7,14,TGTGCCAGCAGCCAGGGAGGGGTTTATGACGAGCAGTACTTC,CASSQGGVYDEQYF
TRBV4-3,-,-,TRBJ1-1,16,TGCGCCAGCAGCCAAGGGACCCTAGGCGGTGACACTGAAGCTTTCTTT,CASSQGTLGGDTEAFF
TRBV7-3,TRBD2,-,TRBJ2-1,17,TGTGCCAGCAGACCTACGATTAGCGGGAGGATAACAGTTGAGCAGTTCTTC,CASRPTISGRITVEQFF
TRBV5-6,TRBD1,-,TRBJ1-1,16,TGTGCCAGCACCCCGTATAAGAGACAGGGGATCACTGAAGCTTTCTTT,CASTPYKRQGITEAFF
TRBV7-9,TRBD1,-,TRBJ2-7,16,TGTGCCAGCAGCTTATGGGTGACAGGGAAAAAATACGAGCAGTACTTC,CASSLWVTGKKYEQYF
TRBV5-1,TRBD1,-,TRBJ2-7,14,TGCGCCAGCAGCCTGTCTACAGGGGGCTACGAGCAGTACTTC,CASSLSTGGYEQYF
TRBV27,-,once,TRBJ1-5,16,TGTGCCAGCATGGTCCTAGGGAGGGTGAGCAATCAGCCCCAGCATTTT,CASMVLGRVSNQPQHF
TRBV5-1,TRBD2,once,TRBJ2-1,16,TGCGCCAGCTCCACTAGCGGGGGGCCCTCCTACAATGAGCAGTTCTTC,CASSTSGGPSYNEQFF
TRBV6-1,-,-,TRBJ2-2,13,TGTGCCAGCAGTAAGCCAGTCACCGGGGAGCTGTTTTTT,CASSKPVTGELFF
TRBV11-1,TRBD2,-,TRBJ2-7,16,TGTGCCAGCAGCTTAGCCCCGATAGCGGGCTCCTACGAGCAGTACTTC,CASSLAPIAGSYEQYF
TRBV9,TRBD2,-,TRBJ2-1,17,TGTGCCAGCAGCGTGAGGACTAGCGGGAGGGGGGACAATGAGCAGTTCTTC,CASSVRTSGRGDNEQFF
TRBV5-4,-,once,TRBJ2-7,15,TGTGCCAGCGGACCCCCGGACACCTTCTCCTACGAGCAGTACTTC,CASGPPDTFSYEQYF
TRBV5-1,-,-,TRBJ1-3,15,TGCGCCAGCAGCTTGGACAGGGCTTCTGGAAACACCATATATTTT,CASSLDRASGNTIYF
TRBV27,-,-,TRBJ1-1,12,TGTGCCAGCAGTCACCAGAACACTGAAGCTTTCTTT,CASSHQNTEAFF
TRBV21-1,-,-,TRBJ1-2,14,TGTGCCAGCAGCAAAGCCGGGACAGCGGATGGCTACACCTTC,CASSKAGTADGYTF
TRBV25-1,-,-,TRBJ1-1,13,TGTGCCAGCAGTCCCATAGGGTTCGGGGAAGCTTTCTTT,CASSPIGFGEAFF
TRBV7-2,-,-,TRBJ1-2,15,TGTGCCAGCAGCTTGAAACAGGTTTATAGCTATGGCTACACCTTC,CASSLKQVYSYGYTF
TRBV5-4,TRBD2,-,TRBJ2-5,17,TGTGCCAGCATCCCTGGGAAGGGGCGGGGGGGCATCGAGACCCAGTACTTC,CASIPGKGRGGIETQYF
TRBV27,TRBD1,-,TRBJ1-4,15,TGTGCCAGCCGAAACAGGGGGGTGGCTAATGAAAAACTGTTTTTT,CASRNRGVANEKLFF
TRBV29-1,-,-,TRBJ2-3,16,TGCAGCGTTGGGGGGGGACAGGCAGTTTCCACAGATACGCAGTATTTT,CSVGGGQAVSTDTQYF
TRBV6-1,TRBD1,-,TRBJ1-5,19,TGTGCCAGCAGTGATCGAACCGGGACAGTTGGGTTGAGCAATCAGCCCCAGCATTTT,CASSDRTGTVGLSNQPQHF
TRBV27,-,-,TRBJ1-5,15,TGTGCCACCCTAGACGGATTTTATAGCAATCAGCCCCAGCATTTT,CATLDGFYSNQPQHF
TRBV7-2,-,-,TRBJ1-1,14,TGTGCCAGCAGCTTGGAGGGGACGAACACTGAAGCTTTCTTT,CASSLEGTNTEAFF
TRBV18,-,-,TRBJ1-3,18,TGTGCCAGCTCACCAACGTTTGCCGACAGGACCTCTGGAAACACCATATATTTT,CASSPTFADRTSGNTIYF
TRBV2,-,-,TRBJ1-2,12,TGTGCCAGCAGTGAGGGGAGATATGGCTACACCTTC,CASSEGRYGYTF
TRBV6-5,-,-,TRBJ1-6,16,TGTGCCAGCAGTTACTCGGTGGGGACGGGATCTTCACCCCTCCACTTT,CASSYSVGTGSSPLHF
TRBV10-1,TRBD1,-,TRBJ2-7,17,TGCGCCAGCAGTGCCGGGACAGGGCACTCCCCCCGGTGGGAGCAGTACTTC,CASSAGTGHSPRWEQYF
TRBV7-9,-,-,TRBJ1-4,14,TGTGCCAGCAGAGGGGATTTCATGTATGAAAAACTGTTTTTT,CASRGDFMYEKLFF
TRBV7-3,TRBD2,-,TRBJ2-3,16,TGTGCCAGCAGCCTAGGCCTGCCTAGCGGTGGAGATACGCAGTATTTT,CASSLGLPSGGDTQYF
TRBV18,TRBD1,-,TRBJ1-2,18,TGTGCCAGCTCAACCGAATCCCTAGCCCTGACAGGGAACAATGGCTACACCTTC,CASSTESLALTGNNGYTF
TRBV18,-,-,TRBJ1-2,13,TGTGCCAGCTCACCAAGGGAGACCCATGGCTACACCTTC,CASSPRETHGYTF
TRBV4-2,-,-,TRBJ1-2,14,TGTGCCAGCAGCCACCCGGGGGGGGACTATGGCTACACCTTC,CASSHPGGDYGYTF
TRBV18,-,-,TRBJ1-3,15,TGTGCCAGCTCACCCGCAGGGCTGGCTGGAAACACCATATATTTT,CASSPAGLAGNTIYF
TRBV6-1,-,-,TRBJ1-5,12,TGTGCCAGCAGTGAAGGGGATCAGCCCCAGCATTTT,CASSEGDQPQHF
TRBV6-5,TRBD1,-,TRBJ1-6,15,TGTGCCAGCAGTTCCTCGGGACAGCATAATTCACCCCTCCACTTT,CASSSSGQHNSPLHF
TRBV27,-,-,TRBJ2-5,12,TGTGCCAGCGGCCCCTACCAAGAGACCCAGTACTTC,CASGPYQETQYF
TRBV7-2,TRBD2,once,TRBJ2-3,17,TGTGCCAGCAGCTCCCCAGCGGGAGGGCCGGGCACAGATACGCAGTATTTT,CASSSPAGGPGTDTQYF
TRBV6-1,-,-,TRBJ1-5,15,TGTGCCAGCAGTGAATGGCAGGCGAACAATCAGCCCCAGCATTTT,CASSEWQANNQPQHF
TRBV6-5,-,-,TRBJ2-7,13,TGTGCCAGCAGTTACCCCCCCGGTGGCGAGCAGTACTTC,CASSYPPGGEQYF
TRBV27,TRBD1,-,TRBJ2-7,17,TGTGCCAGCAGTTTACAACTCCCGGGACAGGGTAACTACGAGCAGTACTTC,CASSLQLPGQGNYEQYF
TRBV10-1,TRBD2,-,TRBJ2-1,18,TGCGCCAGCAGTCGGGGGGGCACGCGGGGAGGGTCCTACAATGAGCAGTTCTTC,CASSRGGTRGGSYNEQFF
TRBV7-9,-,-,TRBJ2-3,13,TGTGCCTTAGACGGAACTAGCACAGATACGCAGTATTTT,CALDGTSTDTQYF
TRBV7-3,-,-,TRBJ2-6,19,TGTGCCAGCAGCTCCCGTGGCAGGTCCCTTATCTCTGGGGCCAACGTCCTGACTTTC,CASSSRGRSLISGANVLTF
TRBV5-6,-,-,TRBJ2-7,19,TGTGCCAGCAGCTTGGGTAAGGGATTTACAGGGACCCGCCCCTACGAGCAGTACTTC,CASSLGKGFTGTRPYEQYF
TRBV6-5,-,-,TRBJ1-5,14,TGTGCCAGCAGCTCCGGGATCCGAAATCAGCCCCAGCATTTT,CASSSGIRNQPQHF
TRBV2,-,-,TRBJ2-1,14,TGTGCCAGCAGTGTGAATGAGGGCTACAATGAGCAGTTCTTC,CASSVNEGYNEQFF
TRBV30,-,-,TRBJ1-2,11,TGTGCCTGGTCGCTCGGCTATGGCTACACCTTC,CAWSLGYGYTF
TRBV21-1,-,-,TRBJ2-3,13,TGTGCCAGCACAACAGGGTCCACAGATACGCAGTATTTT,CASTTGSTDTQYF
TRBV4-1,-,-,TRBJ2-5,15,TGCGCCAGCAGCCAAGATGGAAACCACAAAGAGACCCAGTACTTC,CASSQDGNHKETQYF
TRBV28,TRBD1,-,TRBJ2-3,14,TGTGCCAGCAGTTTGGGACAGACCACAGATACGCAGTATTTT,CASSLGQTTDTQYF
TRBV18,TRBD1,-,TRBJ2-5,15,TGTGCCAGCTCAACTGGGACAGGGGCCTTCGAGGCCCAGTACTTC,CASSTGTGAFEAQYF
TRBV6-5,-,-,TRBJ1-2,13,TGTGCCAGCAGTCACGGGGGGGACGGAGGCTACACCTTC,CASSHGGDGGYTF
TRBV5-1,-,-,TRBJ1-1,15,TGCGCCAGCAGCTCCGACAGCTTGATGAACACTGAAGCTTTCTTT,CASSSDSLMNTEAFF
TRBV4-1,-,-,TRBJ1-5,17,TGCGCCAGCAGCCAAGATGAGGGACAATGGCGGGGGCAGCCCCAGCATTTT,CASSQDEGQWRGQPQHF
TRBV30,-,-,TRBJ1-4,15,TGTGCCTGGAGTCCGAACCTCGCAACTAATGAAAAACTGTTTTTT,CAWSPNLATNEKLFF
TRBV2,-,once,TRBJ2-1,14,TGTGCCAGCAGTGTTCAGGGAATTTACAATGAGCAGTTCTTC,CASSVQGIYNEQFF
TRBV7-2,-,-,TRBJ1-3,13,TGTGCCAGCAGCGAACGCGGGGGAGACACCATATATTTT,CASSERGGDTIYF